A selection of T cell receptor beta chains follows, all from one sample in a study of blood T cell repertoires in COVID-19. Sequenced by immunoSEQ multiplex PCR; TCRdb stores in-frame clones only, minus some. The data hold about 230,000 clones, with over 70% observed a single time. The specimen sequenced was peripheral blood. The receptor source for this set is a man aged 35-49 years with active or convalescent COVID-19. Both conserved end residues are part of each CDR3. Fields, in order: D gene, clone size, V gene, J gene, CDR3 DNA, CDR3 protein. The D gene is left open where the match is weak. Rows give clone size only sometimes, using once, few, many, or a class for an expanded clone.

d_call: .
clone_size: .
v_call: TRBV6-6
j_call: TRBJ1-1
cdr3_nt: TGTGCCAGCAGGACAGGGAACACTGAAGCTTTCTTT
cdr3_aa: CASRTGNTEAFF

d_call: .
clone_size: .
v_call: TRBV27
j_call: TRBJ1-4
cdr3_nt: TGTGCCAGCAGTCGGACAGCAACTAATGAAAAACTGTTTTTT
cdr3_aa: CASSRTATNEKLFF

d_call: .
clone_size: once
v_call: TRBV30
j_call: TRBJ2-5
cdr3_nt: TGTGCCTGGGCGGGACAGCAGCAAGAGACCCAGTACTTC
cdr3_aa: CAWAGQQQETQYF

d_call: .
clone_size: few
v_call: TRBV6-5
j_call: TRBJ1-2
cdr3_nt: TGTGCCAGCAGTAAAACAGGGTTTTTCAACTATGGCTACACCTTC
cdr3_aa: CASSKTGFFNYGYTF

d_call: .
clone_size: many
v_call: TRBV27
j_call: TRBJ2-3
cdr3_nt: TGTGCCAGCCTTAGTACAGATACGCAGTATTTT
cdr3_aa: CASLSTDTQYF

d_call: TRBD1
clone_size: .
v_call: TRBV9
j_call: TRBJ1-1
cdr3_nt: TGTGCCAGCAGCCCAACAGGGGGCGGTGGCGTGAGAACTGAAGCTTTCTTT
cdr3_aa: CASSPTGGGGVRTEAFF

d_call: .
clone_size: .
v_call: TRBV10-3
j_call: TRBJ1-2
cdr3_nt: TGTGCCATCAGTGAGTCGGGCCTCTATGGCTACACCTTC
cdr3_aa: CAISESGLYGYTF

d_call: .
clone_size: .
v_call: TRBV11-2
j_call: TRBJ2-1
cdr3_nt: TGTGCCAGCAGCCCTTTATCCAATGAGCAGTTCTTC
cdr3_aa: CASSPLSNEQFF

d_call: .
clone_size: .
v_call: TRBV1
j_call: TRBJ2-1
cdr3_nt: TGCACCAGCAGCTTATCTTCCTGTAGCGGGGGGGCCTACAATGAGCAGTTCTTC
cdr3_aa: CTSSLSSCSGGAYNEQFF

d_call: TRBD1
clone_size: once
v_call: TRBV14
j_call: TRBJ2-7
cdr3_nt: TGTGCCAGCAGCCAAGGACAGGGGGCAAACTACGAGCAGTACTTC
cdr3_aa: CASSQGQGANYEQYF

d_call: .
clone_size: .
v_call: TRBV11-2
j_call: TRBJ1-2
cdr3_nt: TGTGCCAGCACCCCGCGGGGGGGGTATGGCTACACCTTC
cdr3_aa: CASTPRGGYGYTF

d_call: .
clone_size: .
v_call: TRBV6-6
j_call: TRBJ1-1
cdr3_nt: TGTGCCAGCAGTCCTCTGGCCTTCATGAACACTGAAGCTTTCTTT
cdr3_aa: CASSPLAFMNTEAFF

d_call: .
clone_size: .
v_call: TRBV9
j_call: TRBJ1-2
cdr3_nt: TGTGCCAGCAGCCCCGCCGACTACGACGGGCATGGCTACACCTTC
cdr3_aa: CASSPADYDGHGYTF

d_call: TRBD2
clone_size: .
v_call: TRBV4-3
j_call: TRBJ2-1
cdr3_nt: TGCGCCAGCAGCCAAGGCGGGGGGACTTCCAATGAGCAGTTCTTC
cdr3_aa: CASSQGGGTSNEQFF

d_call: .
clone_size: .
v_call: TRBV29-1
j_call: TRBJ1-1
cdr3_nt: TGCAGCGTTGCGAGACAGGTGAACACTGAAGCTTTCTTT
cdr3_aa: CSVARQVNTEAFF

d_call: .
clone_size: .
v_call: TRBV2
j_call: TRBJ2-6
cdr3_nt: TGTGCCAGCACCTTATTTAGGACAGTTATTTCTTCTAATGGCAACGTCCTGACTTTC
cdr3_aa: CASTLFRTVISSNGNVLTF

d_call: TRBD1
clone_size: few
v_call: TRBV29-1
j_call: TRBJ1-2
cdr3_nt: TGCAGCGTTGAAGGGGACAGGGGCAGATTCTATGGCTACACCTTC
cdr3_aa: CSVEGDRGRFYGYTF

d_call: .
clone_size: .
v_call: TRBV3-1/TRBV3-2
j_call: TRBJ1-4
cdr3_nt: TGTGCCAGCAGCCAAGGGGGCGGCCGTAATGAAAAACTGTTTTTT
cdr3_aa: CASSQGGGRNEKLFF

d_call: .
clone_size: .
v_call: TRBV24-1
j_call: TRBJ2-1
cdr3_nt: TGTGCCACCAGTCCAGCGAACCCATTACCAAATGAGCAGTTCTTC
cdr3_aa: CATSPANPLPNEQFF

d_call: .
clone_size: .
v_call: TRBV5-1
j_call: TRBJ1-2
cdr3_nt: TGCGCCAGCAGCTCAGACAGCTACTATGGCTACACCTTC
cdr3_aa: CASSSDSYYGYTF

d_call: TRBD1
clone_size: .
v_call: TRBV7-9
j_call: TRBJ1-4
cdr3_nt: TGTGCCAGCAGCCACCCGGACAGGGAAATCGAAAAACTGTTTTTT
cdr3_aa: CASSHPDREIEKLFF

d_call: .
clone_size: .
v_call: TRBV7-9
j_call: TRBJ2-5
cdr3_nt: TGTGCCAGCGGACCCGGGGAAACAAGCGAGTTTCAAGTGACCCAGTACTTC
cdr3_aa: CASGPGETSEFQVTQYF

d_call: TRBD1
clone_size: .
v_call: TRBV7-2
j_call: TRBJ2-7
cdr3_nt: TGTGCCAGCAGCCCGACGGGGACAGGGGGCTTAGACGAGCAGTACTTC
cdr3_aa: CASSPTGTGGLDEQYF

d_call: TRBD1
clone_size: .
v_call: TRBV5-4
j_call: TRBJ2-5
cdr3_nt: TGTGCCAGCAGCCCGGACAGGGCTCTTTCGGAGACCCAGTACTTC
cdr3_aa: CASSPDRALSETQYF

d_call: TRBD1
clone_size: once
v_call: TRBV6-5
j_call: TRBJ1-2
cdr3_nt: TGTGCCAGCACCGAACGGACAGGCAACTATGGCTACACCTTC
cdr3_aa: CASTERTGNYGYTF

d_call: TRBD1
clone_size: .
v_call: TRBV30
j_call: TRBJ2-5
cdr3_nt: TGTGCCTGGAGTGTAGGGACAGGGTTGCGCGAGACCCAGTACTTC
cdr3_aa: CAWSVGTGLRETQYF

d_call: .
clone_size: .
v_call: TRBV11-2
j_call: TRBJ2-1
cdr3_nt: TGTGCCAGCAGCTTTGACAGATCCTACAATGAGCAGTTCTTC
cdr3_aa: CASSFDRSYNEQFF

d_call: .
clone_size: .
v_call: TRBV3-1/TRBV3-2
j_call: TRBJ1-1
cdr3_nt: TGTGCCAGCAGTATAGGACAAACGAACACTGAAGCTTTCTTT
cdr3_aa: CASSIGQTNTEAFF

d_call: .
clone_size: .
v_call: TRBV19
j_call: TRBJ1-3
cdr3_nt: TGTGCCAGTAGTATACCCGGGACACTTTTCTCTGGAAACACCATATATTTT
cdr3_aa: CASSIPGTLFSGNTIYF

d_call: TRBD1
clone_size: once
v_call: TRBV5-1
j_call: TRBJ1-5
cdr3_nt: TGCGCCAGCAGCGCTGGGACAGGTCGCAATCAGCCCCAGCATTTT
cdr3_aa: CASSAGTGRNQPQHF

d_call: TRBD1
clone_size: .
v_call: TRBV2
j_call: TRBJ2-2
cdr3_nt: TGTGCCAGCAGTAGACAGGGGGGGAGGACCGGGGAGCTGTTTTTT
cdr3_aa: CASSRQGGRTGELFF

d_call: TRBD2
clone_size: .
v_call: TRBV28
j_call: TRBJ2-3
cdr3_nt: TGTACCACTAGCGACACAGATACGCAGTATTTT
cdr3_aa: CTTSDTDTQYF

d_call: .
clone_size: .
v_call: TRBV5-1
j_call: TRBJ2-7
cdr3_nt: TGCGCCAGCAGCTTGGTTGTCGATACAGGGTCCTACGAGCAGTACTTC
cdr3_aa: CASSLVVDTGSYEQYF

d_call: TRBD1
clone_size: .
v_call: TRBV14
j_call: TRBJ1-6
cdr3_nt: TGTGCCAGCAGCCGGGACAGCTCCTATAATTCACCCCTCCACTTT
cdr3_aa: CASSRDSSYNSPLHF

d_call: TRBD2
clone_size: .
v_call: TRBV5-1
j_call: TRBJ2-3
cdr3_nt: TGCGCCAGCAGCTCAGCAGGACTAGCGGGAGTAGATACGCAGTATTTT
cdr3_aa: CASSSAGLAGVDTQYF

d_call: .
clone_size: .
v_call: TRBV19
j_call: TRBJ1-1
cdr3_nt: TGTGCCAGTAAGGATCCGGGAGTCGGCACTGAAGCTTTCTTT
cdr3_aa: CASKDPGVGTEAFF

d_call: .
clone_size: .
v_call: TRBV6-1
j_call: TRBJ2-5
cdr3_nt: TGTGCCAGCAGTGAATTAAGGGGTACCCAAGAGACCCAGTACTTC
cdr3_aa: CASSELRGTQETQYF

d_call: TRBD1
clone_size: few
v_call: TRBV9
j_call: TRBJ1-1
cdr3_nt: TGTGCCAGCAGCGGGACAGGGAATGAAGCTTTCTTT
cdr3_aa: CASSGTGNEAFF

d_call: TRBD1
clone_size: .
v_call: TRBV5-1
j_call: TRBJ2-7
cdr3_nt: TGCGCCAGCAGCTTGGAGACAGGGGGCTTCTACGAGCAGTACTTC
cdr3_aa: CASSLETGGFYEQYF

d_call: TRBD1
clone_size: .
v_call: TRBV4-3
j_call: TRBJ1-4
cdr3_nt: TGCGCCAGCAGCTCAAAAGGGACAGGGAAGGGCGAAAAACTGTTTTTT
cdr3_aa: CASSSKGTGKGEKLFF

d_call: TRBD1
clone_size: .
v_call: TRBV6-2/TRBV6-3
j_call: TRBJ1-5
cdr3_nt: TGTGCCAGCAGCCCGATACTGGGACAGGCTCAGCCCCAGCATTTT
cdr3_aa: CASSPILGQAQPQHF

d_call: TRBD1
clone_size: .
v_call: TRBV24-1
j_call: TRBJ2-5
cdr3_nt: TGTGCCACCAGTGACTACGACAGGGACAAGACCCAGTACTTC
cdr3_aa: CATSDYDRDKTQYF

d_call: .
clone_size: .
v_call: TRBV14
j_call: TRBJ1-6
cdr3_nt: TGTGCCAGCAGCCAAGTTGGGAGGGACAATTCACCCCTCCACTTT
cdr3_aa: CASSQVGRDNSPLHF

d_call: .
clone_size: .
v_call: TRBV12-3/TRBV12-4
j_call: TRBJ2-5
cdr3_nt: TGTGCCAGCAGTTACGGTGAGACCCAGTACTTC
cdr3_aa: CASSYGETQYF

d_call: .
clone_size: once
v_call: TRBV27
j_call: TRBJ2-2
cdr3_nt: TGTGCCAGCAGTTTGGCGGGGTTGTTCGACACCGGGGAGCTGTTTTTT
cdr3_aa: CASSLAGLFDTGELFF

d_call: TRBD1
clone_size: .
v_call: TRBV18
j_call: TRBJ1-1
cdr3_nt: TGTGCCAGCTCACCGACTGGAACTTCTGGGACAGGGGCTTTCTTT
cdr3_aa: CASSPTGTSGTGAFF

d_call: .
clone_size: .
v_call: TRBV9
j_call: TRBJ2-2
cdr3_nt: TGTGCCAGCAGCGTAGCACAGGGCAAGGGGACCGGGGAGCTGTTTTTT
cdr3_aa: CASSVAQGKGTGELFF

d_call: TRBD2
clone_size: .
v_call: TRBV7-9
j_call: TRBJ2-3
cdr3_nt: TGTGCCAGCAGCTTAGCGCTAGCGGACACAGATACGCAGTATTTT
cdr3_aa: CASSLALADTDTQYF

d_call: .
clone_size: .
v_call: TRBV11-2
j_call: TRBJ2-3
cdr3_nt: TGTGCCAGCAGCTTAGGGACCGACTACACAGATACGCAGTATTTT
cdr3_aa: CASSLGTDYTDTQYF

d_call: .
clone_size: .
v_call: TRBV28
j_call: TRBJ2-4
cdr3_nt: TGTGCCAGCAGTACATGGACAGGAGGGACCAAAAACATTCAGTACTTC
cdr3_aa: CASSTWTGGTKNIQYF

d_call: .
clone_size: .
v_call: TRBV6-1
j_call: TRBJ1-5
cdr3_nt: TGTGCCAGCAGTGAGAGGTTCACCCCTCCCCAAAATCAGCCCCAGCATTTT
cdr3_aa: CASSERFTPPQNQPQHF

d_call: .
clone_size: .
v_call: TRBV5-1
j_call: TRBJ1-1
cdr3_nt: TGCGCCAGCAGCCTCATTTCAGGGAACACTGAAGCTTTCTTT
cdr3_aa: CASSLISGNTEAFF

d_call: .
clone_size: .
v_call: TRBV10-3
j_call: TRBJ2-5
cdr3_nt: TGTGCCATCAGTGTAGAGTCCCTCCCAGGGACCCAGTACTTC
cdr3_aa: CAISVESLPGTQYF

d_call: .
clone_size: .
v_call: TRBV5-1
j_call: TRBJ1-5
cdr3_nt: TGCGCCAGCAGCTTAGGTACAGGTAGCAATCAGCCCCAGCATTTT
cdr3_aa: CASSLGTGSNQPQHF

d_call: TRBD1
clone_size: .
v_call: TRBV15
j_call: TRBJ1-1
cdr3_nt: TGTGCCACCAGCAGATGGACAGGGAACACTGAAGCTTTCTTT
cdr3_aa: CATSRWTGNTEAFF